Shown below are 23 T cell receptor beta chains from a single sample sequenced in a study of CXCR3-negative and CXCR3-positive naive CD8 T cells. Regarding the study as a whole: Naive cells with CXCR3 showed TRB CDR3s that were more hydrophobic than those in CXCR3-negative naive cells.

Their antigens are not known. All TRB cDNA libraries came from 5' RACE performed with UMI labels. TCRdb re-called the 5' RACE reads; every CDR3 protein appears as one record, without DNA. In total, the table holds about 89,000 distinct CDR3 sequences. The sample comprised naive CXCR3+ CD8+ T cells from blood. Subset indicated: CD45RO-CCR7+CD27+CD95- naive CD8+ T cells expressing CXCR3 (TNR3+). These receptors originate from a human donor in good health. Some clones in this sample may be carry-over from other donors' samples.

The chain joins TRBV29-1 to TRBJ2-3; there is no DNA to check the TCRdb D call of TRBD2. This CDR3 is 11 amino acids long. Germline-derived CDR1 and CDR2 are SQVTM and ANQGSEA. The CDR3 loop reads CSVPERGTQYF.

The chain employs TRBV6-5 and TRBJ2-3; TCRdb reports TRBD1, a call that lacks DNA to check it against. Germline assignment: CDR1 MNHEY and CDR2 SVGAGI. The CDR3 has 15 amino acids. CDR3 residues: CASSDDPGATDTQYF.

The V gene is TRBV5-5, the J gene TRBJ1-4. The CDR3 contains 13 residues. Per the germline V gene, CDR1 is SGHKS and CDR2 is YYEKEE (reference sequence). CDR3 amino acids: CTSSPRSGEKLFF.

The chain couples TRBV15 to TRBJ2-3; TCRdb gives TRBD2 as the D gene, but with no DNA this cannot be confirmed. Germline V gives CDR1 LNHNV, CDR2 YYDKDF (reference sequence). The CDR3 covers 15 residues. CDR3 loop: CATSRERGGTDTQYF.

CDR3: CASSQGFRGYEQYF. V is TRBV14 and J is TRBJ2-7. CDR3 length: 14 residues. Germline V gives CDR1 SGHDN, CDR2 FVKESK.

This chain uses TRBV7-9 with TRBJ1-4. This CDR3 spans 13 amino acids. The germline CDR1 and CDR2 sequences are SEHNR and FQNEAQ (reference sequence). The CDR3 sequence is CASSKDQHEKLFF.

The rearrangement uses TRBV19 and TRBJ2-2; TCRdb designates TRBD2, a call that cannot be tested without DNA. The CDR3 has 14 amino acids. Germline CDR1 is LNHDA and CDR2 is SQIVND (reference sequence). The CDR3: CASLPSSLAGELFF. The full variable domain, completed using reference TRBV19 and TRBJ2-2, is DGGITQSPKYLFRKEGQNVTLSCEQNLNHDAMYWYRQDPGQGLRLIYYSQIVNDFQKGDIAEGYSVSREKKESFPLTVTSAQKNPTAFYLCASLPSSLAGELFFGEGSRLTVL.

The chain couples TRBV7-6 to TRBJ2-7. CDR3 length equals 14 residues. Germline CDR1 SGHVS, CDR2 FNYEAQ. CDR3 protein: CASSSTGAHEEQYF.

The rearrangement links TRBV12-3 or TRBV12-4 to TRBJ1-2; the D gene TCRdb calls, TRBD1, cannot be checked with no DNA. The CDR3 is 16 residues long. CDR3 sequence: CASTPLGGGSNYGYTF.

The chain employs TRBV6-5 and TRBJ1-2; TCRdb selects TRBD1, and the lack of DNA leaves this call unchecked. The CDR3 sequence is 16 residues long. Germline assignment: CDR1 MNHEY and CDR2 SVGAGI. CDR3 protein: CASSYRGQGAKYGYTF.

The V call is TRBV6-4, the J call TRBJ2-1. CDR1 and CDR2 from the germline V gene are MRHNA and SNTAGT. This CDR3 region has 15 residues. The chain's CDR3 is CASSDDGRAHNEQFF.

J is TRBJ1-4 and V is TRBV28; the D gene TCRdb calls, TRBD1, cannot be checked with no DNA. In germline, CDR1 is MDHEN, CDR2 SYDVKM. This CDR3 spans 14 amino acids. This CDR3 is CASSLTGFDEKLFF. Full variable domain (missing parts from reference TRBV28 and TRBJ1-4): DVKVTQSSRYLVKRTGEKVFLECVQDMDHENMFWYRQDPGLGLRLIYFSYDVKMKEKGDIPEGYSVSREKKERFSLILESASTNQTSMYLCASSLTGFDEKLFFGSGTQLSVL.

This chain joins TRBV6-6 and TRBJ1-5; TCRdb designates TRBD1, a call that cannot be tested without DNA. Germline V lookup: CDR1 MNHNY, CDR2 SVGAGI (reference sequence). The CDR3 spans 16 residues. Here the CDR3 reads CASSYTLGAPDQPQHF.

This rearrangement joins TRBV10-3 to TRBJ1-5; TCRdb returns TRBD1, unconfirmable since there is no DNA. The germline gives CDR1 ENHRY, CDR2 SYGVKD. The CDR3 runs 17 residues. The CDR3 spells CAISESKTGGYNQPQHF.

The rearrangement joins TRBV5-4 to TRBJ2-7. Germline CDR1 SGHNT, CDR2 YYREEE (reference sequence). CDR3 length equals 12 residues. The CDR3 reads CASSLWNYEQYF.

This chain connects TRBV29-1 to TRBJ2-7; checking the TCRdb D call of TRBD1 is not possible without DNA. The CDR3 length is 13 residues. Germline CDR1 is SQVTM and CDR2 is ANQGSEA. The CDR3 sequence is CSVQSGGRYEQYF.

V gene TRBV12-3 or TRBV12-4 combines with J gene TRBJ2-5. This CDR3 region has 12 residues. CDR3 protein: CASSFSGETQYF.

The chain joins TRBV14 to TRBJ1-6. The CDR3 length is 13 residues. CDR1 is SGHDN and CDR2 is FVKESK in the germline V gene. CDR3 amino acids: CASSQVAGSPLHF.

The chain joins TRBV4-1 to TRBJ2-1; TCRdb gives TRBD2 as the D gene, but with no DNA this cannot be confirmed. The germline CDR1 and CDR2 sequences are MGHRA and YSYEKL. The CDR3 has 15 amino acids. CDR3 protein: CASSQIAGKYSEQFF.

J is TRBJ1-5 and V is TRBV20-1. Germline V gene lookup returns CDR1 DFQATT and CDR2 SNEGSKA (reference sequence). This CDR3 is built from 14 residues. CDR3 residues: CSAMRGLSNQPQHF.

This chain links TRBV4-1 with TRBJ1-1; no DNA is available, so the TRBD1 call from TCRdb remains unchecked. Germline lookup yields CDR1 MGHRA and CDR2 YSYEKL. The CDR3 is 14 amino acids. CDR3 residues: CASSQVPPNTEAFF.

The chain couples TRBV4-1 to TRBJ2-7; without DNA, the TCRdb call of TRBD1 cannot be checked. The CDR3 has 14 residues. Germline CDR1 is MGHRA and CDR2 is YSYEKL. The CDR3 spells CASSHSGTAYEQYF.

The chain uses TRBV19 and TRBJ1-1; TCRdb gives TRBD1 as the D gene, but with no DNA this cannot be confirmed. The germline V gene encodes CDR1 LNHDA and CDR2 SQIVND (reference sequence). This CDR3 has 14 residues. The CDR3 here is CASGRRQANTEAFF.